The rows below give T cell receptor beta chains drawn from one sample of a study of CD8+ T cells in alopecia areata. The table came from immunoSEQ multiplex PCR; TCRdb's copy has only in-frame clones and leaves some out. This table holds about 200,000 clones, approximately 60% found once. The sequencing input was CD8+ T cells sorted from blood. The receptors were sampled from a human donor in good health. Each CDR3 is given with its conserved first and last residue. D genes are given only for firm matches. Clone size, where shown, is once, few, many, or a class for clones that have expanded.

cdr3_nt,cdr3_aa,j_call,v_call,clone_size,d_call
TGCGCCAGCAATCCTTACAAGGTGGACACTGAAGCTTTCTTT,CASNPYKVDTEAFF,TRBJ1-1,TRBV5-1,NA,NA
TGTGCCAGCAGCATACTTTCAGGGGCCAGGGGGGAGCAGTTCTTC,CASSILSGARGEQFF,TRBJ2-1,TRBV7-9,NA,TRBD1
TGCAGCGTTACCGGGACAGGGAAAACTGAAGCTTTCTTT,CSVTGTGKTEAFF,TRBJ1-1,TRBV29-1,NA,TRBD1
TGTGCCAGCAGTTACGGGGAGGGGGATCAGCCCCAGCATTTT,CASSYGEGDQPQHF,TRBJ1-5,TRBV6-5,NA,NA
TGCAGCGTTGCTGGGGAGAGCACAGATACGCAGTATTTT,CSVAGESTDTQYF,TRBJ2-3,TRBV29-1,NA,NA
TGTGCCAGCATGGAGGGTCGGGGGTTCTACGAGCAGTACTTC,CASMEGRGFYEQYF,TRBJ2-7,TRBV27,few,NA
TGTGCCAGCGCAGACACCAACTACGAGCAGTACTTC,CASADTNYEQYF,TRBJ2-7,TRBV7-9,NA,NA
TGTGCCAGCAGCCCCAGAGGGGGGCCGAACACCGGGGAGCTGTTTTTT,CASSPRGGPNTGELFF,TRBJ2-2,TRBV7-2,NA,NA
TGTGCCAGCAGCGTGGGGGGGCCTGAAGCTTTCTTT,CASSVGGPEAFF,TRBJ1-1,TRBV9,NA,NA
TGTGCCAGCAGCCCCCCTCAGATCACAGATACGCAGTATTTT,CASSPPQITDTQYF,TRBJ2-3,TRBV5-4,NA,NA
TGCAGCGTTGTAGGGGGCTCAAGCACTGAAGCTTTCTTT,CSVVGGSSTEAFF,TRBJ1-1,TRBV29-1,NA,TRBD1
TGTGCCAGCAGCTCGAGCACAGATACGCAGTATTTT,CASSSSTDTQYF,TRBJ2-3,TRBV13,NA,NA
TGCAGCGTTGAAGTGGGGACACCCGATGGCTACACCTTC,CSVEVGTPDGYTF,TRBJ1-2,TRBV29-1,few,NA
TGTGCCTGGAGCCCGGGGACGGGCAACTATGGCTACACCTTC,CAWSPGTGNYGYTF,TRBJ1-2,TRBV30,NA,NA
TGTGCCAGCAGCTTTACAGGAGGATATGGCTACACCTTC,CASSFTGGYGYTF,TRBJ1-2,TRBV7-9,many,NA
TGTGCCAGCAGTCCAGGGAGCTATGGCTACACCTTC,CASSPGSYGYTF,TRBJ1-2,TRBV25-1,NA,NA
TGCAGCGTTATTAGCGGGGAGGCCTTCAATGAGCAGTTCTTC,CSVISGEAFNEQFF,TRBJ2-1,TRBV29-1,few,TRBD2
TGCAGCGTTGAGGAGGTTGAGGGGAATCCGGGGTACAAGTACCAAGAGACCCAGTACTTC,CSVEEVEGNPGYKYQETQYF,TRBJ2-5,TRBV29-1,NA,NA
TGTGCCAGCAACAGTGACAGGGAGGAGACCCAGTACTTC,CASNSDREETQYF,TRBJ2-5,TRBV7-9,NA,TRBD1
TGTGCCAGCAGCCAAGACACCGGGGACCGAACCTACGAGCAGTACTTC,CASSQDTGDRTYEQYF,TRBJ2-7,TRBV4-2,NA,NA
TGTGCCAGCAGGGGGACACCGACAGGGGTTGACGCTGAGCAGTTCTTC,CASRGTPTGVDAEQFF,TRBJ2-1,TRBV2,NA,TRBD1
TGCAGCGTTGAATCGTCGGGATTGGACTATGGCTACACCTTC,CSVESSGLDYGYTF,TRBJ1-2,TRBV29-1,few,NA
TGTGCCAGTAATGAGGGGGCCTCTAGTCAGCCCCAGCATTTT,CASNEGASSQPQHF,TRBJ1-5,TRBV19,NA,TRBD1
TGTGCCAGCAGTAGACAGGCGTACACTGAAGCTTTCTTT,CASSRQAYTEAFF,TRBJ1-1,TRBV6-6,few,NA
TGTGCCAGCAGCCAAACGTGGGGGAGCAATCAGCCCCAGCATTTT,CASSQTWGSNQPQHF,TRBJ1-5,TRBV6-5,NA,NA
TGCGCCAGCAGCCAAGAAACAGGGTGGGATGGCTACACCTTC,CASSQETGWDGYTF,TRBJ1-2,TRBV4-1,once,NA
TGTGCCAGCAGCTTAGACCGGGACAGGGGTCATGAGCAGTTCTTC,CASSLDRDRGHEQFF,TRBJ2-1,TRBV7-9,few,TRBD1
TGTGCCAGCAGCTTAGTAAGGGGGATGAACACTGAAGCTTTCTTT,CASSLVRGMNTEAFF,TRBJ1-1,TRBV7-9,NA,NA
TGCAGCGTTGAGGCCCCGGGGGTCCCGCCGGACTATGGCTACACCTTC,CSVEAPGVPPDYGYTF,TRBJ1-2,TRBV29-1,NA,NA
TGCAGCGCCGGGACAGGGAACACCGGGGAGCTGTTTTTT,CSAGTGNTGELFF,TRBJ2-2,TRBV29-1,NA,TRBD1
TGCGCCAGCAGCCAAGTGGCTAGAGAAGCTTTCTTT,CASSQVAREAFF,TRBJ1-1,TRBV4-1,few,NA
TGTGCCAGCAGCTTAAGTAATGAGCAGTTCTTC,CASSLSNEQFF,TRBJ2-1,TRBV11-2,NA,NA
TGCGCCAGCAGCCAACATACTGAGGACAGAAATGGCTACACCTTC,CASSQHTEDRNGYTF,TRBJ1-2,TRBV4-1,few,NA
TGTGCCAGCAGTGGGGTCGGTGAAGCTTTCTTT,CASSGVGEAFF,TRBJ1-1,TRBV27,few,NA
TGCGCCAGCAGCTCCGGGACAGGGGTAGATACGCAGTATTTT,CASSSGTGVDTQYF,TRBJ2-3,TRBV5-1,NA,TRBD1
TGCGCCAGCAGCTTGGGACAGGGGAGGAACGAGCAGTACTTC,CASSLGQGRNEQYF,TRBJ2-7,TRBV5-1,NA,TRBD1
TGCAGCGTTGAAGATAACCCCGAAACTCCCGGGACAGGGAAAAACTATGGCTACACCTTC,CSVEDNPETPGTGKNYGYTF,TRBJ1-2,TRBV29-1,few,TRBD1
TGTGCCAGCAGTCCCGGGACTAGCGGGGATTACAATGAGCAGTTCTTC,CASSPGTSGDYNEQFF,TRBJ2-1,TRBV7-6,once,TRBD2
TGTGCCAGCAGCTTAGTGGAGGGCTCCTACAATGAGCAGTTCTTC,CASSLVEGSYNEQFF,TRBJ2-1,TRBV7-9,few,NA
TGTGCCTGGATTCGGTTACAGGTCCCGAACACTGAAGCTTTCTTT,CAWIRLQVPNTEAFF,TRBJ1-1,TRBV30,NA,NA
TGTGCCAGCAGCTTTGACAGGGGTGAAGCTTTCTTT,CASSFDRGEAFF,TRBJ1-1,TRBV9,few,TRBD1
TGCGCCAGCAGCCATCCAGGACAGGGTCGGTACGAGCAGTACTTC,CASSHPGQGRYEQYF,TRBJ2-7,TRBV4-1,NA,TRBD1
TGTGCCAGCAGCTTAGCGCAAGGGGCTGGGGCCAACGTCCTGACTTTC,CASSLAQGAGANVLTF,TRBJ2-6,TRBV7-8,once,NA
TGTGCCAGCAGTTACTCCTCTAGGGAAGGGGAAAAACTGTTTTTT,CASSYSSREGEKLFF,TRBJ1-4,TRBV6-6,few,NA
TGTGCCAGCAGCTACTCCGGGACAGCGGATGAAAAACTGTTTTTT,CASSYSGTADEKLFF,TRBJ1-4,TRBV6-5,NA,TRBD1
TGTGCCAGCAGTACCCGGACAGATTGGTTTTATGGCTACACCTTC,CASSTRTDWFYGYTF,TRBJ1-2,TRBV6-5,NA,NA
TGTGCCAGCAGCTTAGTCGGGGGCCAATCCTACAATGAGCAGTTCTTC,CASSLVGGQSYNEQFF,TRBJ2-1,TRBV7-8,NA,NA